This T cell receptor beta chain comes out of a study of T cell responses to AZD1222 COVID-19 vaccine. Sequencing was performed with immunoSEQ multiplex PCR; in TCRdb, only in-frame clones are kept and a portion is missing. The repertoire includes 140,000 or so clones, about nine tenths of them detected once, and about 4.8% sits in the top ten. This CDR3 contains 15 residues. V trimming: 3 bases; J trimming: 3 bases; junction bases outside the gene matches: 8. Germline values: CDR1 SGHAT, CDR2 FQNNGV. The specimen was peripheral blood, collected on day 0 of AZD1222 vaccination. This chain connects TRBV11-2 to TRBJ2-7; 7 positions agree with TRBD2. The clonotype originates from an adult in good health. CDR3 sequence: CASSFSSGANYEQYF. The CDR3 region has the DNA TGTGCCAGCAGCTTTTCCAGCGGGGCAAACTACGAGCAGTACTTC.